This TCR beta chain derives from a study of shared clonotypes between healthy human individuals. This clone has just a few counts. Profiling relied on immunoSEQ multiplex PCR, and the TCRdb table lists in-frame clones only, not all of them. The repertoire includes some 1,400,000 clones, more than 95% of them detected once, and about 1.2% sits in the top ten. The CDR3 extends over 14 amino acids. CDR1 is SGDLS and CDR2 is YYNGEE in the germline V gene. The ends were cut back, 3 bases at V and 5 bases at J, with 12 bases in the middle. This receptor was identified in a man aged 25-40 years in good health. This chain links TRBV9 with TRBJ2-1, with unresolved D. Sequenced material: naive CD4+ T cells sorted from blood. Described subset: CD45RA+ positively selected. In nucleotides, the CDR3 is TGTGCCAGCAGCGGAGACTTGTTTGACAATGAGCAGTTCTTC. Protein sequence: CASSGDLFDNEQFF.